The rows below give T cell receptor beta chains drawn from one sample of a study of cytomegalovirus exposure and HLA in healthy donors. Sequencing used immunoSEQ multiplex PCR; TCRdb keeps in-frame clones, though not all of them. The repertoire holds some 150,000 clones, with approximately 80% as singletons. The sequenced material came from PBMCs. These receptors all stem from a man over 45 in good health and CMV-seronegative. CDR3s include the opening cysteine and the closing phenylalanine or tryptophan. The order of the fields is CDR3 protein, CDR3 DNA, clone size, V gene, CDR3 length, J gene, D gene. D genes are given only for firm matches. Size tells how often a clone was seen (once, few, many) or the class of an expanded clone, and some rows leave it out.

CAWIKQGANSPLHF,TGTGCCTGGATCAAGCAGGGGGCGAATTCACCCCTCCACTTT,-,TRBV30,14,TRBJ1-6,TRBD1
CASSKIKATAELNWDEKLFF,TGTGCCAGCAGCAAAATCAAGGCAACCGCGGAGCTTAATTGGGATGAAAAACTGTTTTTT,-,TRBV21-1,20,TRBJ1-4,-
CASSEGQGGYTF,TGTGCCAGCAGCGAAGGACAGGGTGGCTACACCTTC,-,TRBV7-3,12,TRBJ1-2,TRBD1
CASSLVGGGYQETQYF,TGCGCCAGCAGCTTGGTCGGGGGGGGGTACCAAGAGACCCAGTACTTC,-,TRBV5-1,16,TRBJ2-5,TRBD2
CASSLTAGATEAFF,TGTGCCAGCAGCTTAACAGCAGGGGCCACTGAAGCTTTCTTT,-,TRBV7-3,14,TRBJ1-1,-
CASSSLGGTPGGAQYF,TGTGCCAGCAGTTCCCTCGGCGGGACGCCCGGTGGGGCCCAGTACTTC,few,TRBV27,16,TRBJ2-5,-
CASSDSDTGELFF,TGTGCCAGCAGTGATAGCGACACCGGGGAGCTGTTTTTT,-,TRBV6-4,13,TRBJ2-2,-
CASSNPGSQGETQYF,TGTGCCAGCAGCAACCCGGGTTCCCAGGGGGAGACCCAGTACTTC,-,TRBV5-4,15,TRBJ2-5,-
CASTPLALLSYEQYF,TGTGCCAGCACCCCCCTGGCCCTACTATCCTACGAGCAGTACTTC,-,TRBV27,15,TRBJ2-7,-
CASSQDTEAFF,TGCGCCAGCAGCCAGGACACTGAAGCTTTCTTT,-,TRBV5-1,11,TRBJ1-1,-
CASSLDGGSYGYTF,TGCGCCAGCAGCTTGGATGGGGGCAGCTATGGCTACACCTTC,-,TRBV5-1,14,TRBJ1-2,-
CASSLGLAFLETQYF,TGTGCCAGCAGCCTGGGACTAGCGTTTTTGGAGACCCAGTACTTC,-,TRBV5-5,15,TRBJ2-5,TRBD2
CASRPTGGSSTDTQYF,TGCGCCAGCCGCCCGACTGGCGGGAGTAGCACAGATACGCAGTATTTT,-,TRBV5-1,16,TRBJ2-3,TRBD2
CASSYATPTYEQYF,TGTGCCAGCAGTTACGCAACACCGACCTACGAGCAGTACTTC,-,TRBV6-6,14,TRBJ2-7,-
CASNSGQHNTEAFF,TGTGCCAGTAACTCGGGACAGCACAACACTGAAGCTTTCTTT,-,TRBV19,14,TRBJ1-1,TRBD1
CASSLGRGIYNSPLHF,TGTGCCAGCAGTTTAGGGAGGGGTATCTATAATTCACCCCTCCACTTT,-,TRBV27,16,TRBJ1-6,-
CASSQAVTYNEQFF,TGCGCCAGCAGCCAGGCGGTTACCTACAATGAGCAGTTCTTC,-,TRBV4-1,14,TRBJ2-1,-
CSVPGTGDYGYTF,TGCAGCGTCCCCGGGACAGGGGACTATGGCTACACCTTC,-,TRBV29-1,13,TRBJ1-2,TRBD1
CATSSLKTQYF,TGTGCCACCAGTAGCCTAAAGACCCAGTACTTC,-,TRBV15,11,TRBJ2-5,-
CASSLAPAGNTGELFF,TGTGCCAGCAGCTTGGCCCCAGCGGGGAACACCGGGGAGCTGTTTTTT,-,TRBV5-6,16,TRBJ2-2,-
CASSGQKSNQPQHF,TGTGCCAGCAGTGGACAGAAAAGCAATCAGCCCCAGCATTTT,-,TRBV2,14,TRBJ1-5,-
CASSVTPNTEAFF,TGCGCCAGCAGCGTTACACCGAACACTGAAGCTTTCTTT,-,TRBV5-1,13,TRBJ1-1,-
CASSDQGTDTEAFF,TGTGCCAGCAGTGACCAAGGGACAGATACTGAAGCTTTCTTT,-,TRBV6-1,14,TRBJ1-1,TRBD1